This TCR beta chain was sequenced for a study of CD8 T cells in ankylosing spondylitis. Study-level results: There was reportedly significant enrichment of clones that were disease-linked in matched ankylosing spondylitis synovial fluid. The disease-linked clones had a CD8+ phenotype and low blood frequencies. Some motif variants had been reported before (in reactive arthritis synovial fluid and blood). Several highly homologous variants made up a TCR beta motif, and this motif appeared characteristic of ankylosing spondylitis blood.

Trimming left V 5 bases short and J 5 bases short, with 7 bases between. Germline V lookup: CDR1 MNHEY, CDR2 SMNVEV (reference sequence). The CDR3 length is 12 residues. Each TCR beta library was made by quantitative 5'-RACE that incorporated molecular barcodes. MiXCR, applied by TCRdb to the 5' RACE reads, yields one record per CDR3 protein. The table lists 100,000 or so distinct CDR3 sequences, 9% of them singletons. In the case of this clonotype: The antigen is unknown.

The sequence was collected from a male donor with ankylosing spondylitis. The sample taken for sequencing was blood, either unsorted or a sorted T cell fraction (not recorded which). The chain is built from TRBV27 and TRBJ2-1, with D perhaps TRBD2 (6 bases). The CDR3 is CASSGGHNEQFF. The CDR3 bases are TGTGCCAGCAGTGGAGGGCACAATGAGCAGTTCTTC.